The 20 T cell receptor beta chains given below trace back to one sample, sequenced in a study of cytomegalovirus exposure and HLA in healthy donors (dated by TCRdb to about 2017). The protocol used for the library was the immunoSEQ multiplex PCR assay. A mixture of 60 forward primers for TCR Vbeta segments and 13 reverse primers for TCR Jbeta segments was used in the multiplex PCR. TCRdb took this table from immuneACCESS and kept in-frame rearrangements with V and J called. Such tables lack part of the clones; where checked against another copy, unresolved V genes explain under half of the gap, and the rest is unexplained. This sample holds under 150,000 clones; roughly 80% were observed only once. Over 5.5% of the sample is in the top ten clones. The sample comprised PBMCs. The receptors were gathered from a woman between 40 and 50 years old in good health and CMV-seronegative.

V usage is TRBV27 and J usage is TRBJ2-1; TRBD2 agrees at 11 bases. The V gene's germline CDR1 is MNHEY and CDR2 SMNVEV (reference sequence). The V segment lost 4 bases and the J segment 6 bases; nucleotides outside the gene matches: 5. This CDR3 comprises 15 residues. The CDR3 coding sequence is TGTGCCAGCAGTTCGCTAGCGGGAGGCCTCAATGAGCAGTTCTTC. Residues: CASSSLAGGLNEQFF.

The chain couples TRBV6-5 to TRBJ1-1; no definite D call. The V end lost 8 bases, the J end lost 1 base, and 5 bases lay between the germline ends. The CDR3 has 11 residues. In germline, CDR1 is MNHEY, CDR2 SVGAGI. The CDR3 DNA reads TGTGCCAGCCTGAGGAACACTGAAGCTTTCTTT. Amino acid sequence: CASLRNTEAFF.

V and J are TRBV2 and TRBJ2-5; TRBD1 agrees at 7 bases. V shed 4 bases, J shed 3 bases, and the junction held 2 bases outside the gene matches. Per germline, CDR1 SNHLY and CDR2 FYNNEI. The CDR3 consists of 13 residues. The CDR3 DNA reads TGTGCCAGCAGTGTTGGGACAGAAGAGACCCAGTACTTC. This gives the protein CASSVGTEETQYF. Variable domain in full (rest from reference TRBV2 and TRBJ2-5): EPEVTQTPSHQVTQMGQEVILRCVPISNHLYFYWYRQILGQKVEFLVSFYNNEISEKSEIFDDQFSVERPDGSNFTLKIRSTKLEDSAMYFCASSVGTEETQYFGPGTRLLVL.

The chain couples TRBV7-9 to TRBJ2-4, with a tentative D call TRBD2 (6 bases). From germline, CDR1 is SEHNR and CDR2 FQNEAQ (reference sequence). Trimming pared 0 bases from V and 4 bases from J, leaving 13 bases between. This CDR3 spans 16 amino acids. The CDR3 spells CASSLAQGGGKNIQYF. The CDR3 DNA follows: TGTGCCAGCAGCTTAGCCCAGGGAGGAGGAAAAAACATTCAGTACTTC.

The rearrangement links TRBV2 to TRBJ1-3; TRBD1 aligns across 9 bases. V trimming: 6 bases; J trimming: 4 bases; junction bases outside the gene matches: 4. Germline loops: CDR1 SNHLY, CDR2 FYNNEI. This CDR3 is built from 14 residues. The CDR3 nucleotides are TGTGCCAGCAGGCCGACAGGGGGAGGAAACACCATATATTTT. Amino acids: CASRPTGGGNTIYF.

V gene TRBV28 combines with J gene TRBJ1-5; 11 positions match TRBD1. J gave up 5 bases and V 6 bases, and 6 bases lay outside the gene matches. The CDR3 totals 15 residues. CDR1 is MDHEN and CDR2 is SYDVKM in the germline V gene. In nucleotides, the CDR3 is TGTGCCAGCAGCCCGGGGACAGGGGGGTATCAGCCCCAGCATTTT. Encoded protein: CASSPGTGGYQPQHF.

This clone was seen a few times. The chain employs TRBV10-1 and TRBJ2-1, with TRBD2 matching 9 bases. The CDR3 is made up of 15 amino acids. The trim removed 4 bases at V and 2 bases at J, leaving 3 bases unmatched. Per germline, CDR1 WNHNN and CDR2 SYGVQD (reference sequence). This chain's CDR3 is CASSGGGGAYNEQFF. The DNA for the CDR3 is TGCGCCAGCAGTGGGGGCGGGGGGGCCTACAATGAGCAGTTCTTC.

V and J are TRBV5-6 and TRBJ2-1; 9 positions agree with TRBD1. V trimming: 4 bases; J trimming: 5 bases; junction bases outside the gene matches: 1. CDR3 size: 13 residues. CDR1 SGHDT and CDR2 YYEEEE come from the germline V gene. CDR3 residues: CASSRDRDNEQFF. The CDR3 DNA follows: TGTGCCAGCAGCCGGGACAGGGACAATGAGCAGTTCTTC.

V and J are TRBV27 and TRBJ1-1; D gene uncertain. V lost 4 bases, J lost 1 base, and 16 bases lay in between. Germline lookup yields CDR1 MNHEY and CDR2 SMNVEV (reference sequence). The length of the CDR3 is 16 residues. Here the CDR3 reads CASSSTPTRRNTEAFF. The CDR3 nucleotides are TGTGCCAGCAGTTCCACCCCGACAAGACGGAACACTGAAGCTTTCTTT.

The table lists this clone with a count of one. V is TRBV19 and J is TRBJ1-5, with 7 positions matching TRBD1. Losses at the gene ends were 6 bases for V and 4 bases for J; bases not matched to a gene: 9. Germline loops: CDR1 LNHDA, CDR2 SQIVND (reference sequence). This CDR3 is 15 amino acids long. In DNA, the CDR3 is TGTGCCAGTAGCTATACCGGGACAGCAAATCAGCCCCAGCATTTT. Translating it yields CASSYTGTANQPQHF.

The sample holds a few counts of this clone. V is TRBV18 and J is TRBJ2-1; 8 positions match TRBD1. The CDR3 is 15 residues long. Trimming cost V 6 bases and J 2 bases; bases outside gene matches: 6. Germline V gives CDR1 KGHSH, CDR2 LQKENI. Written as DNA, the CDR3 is TGTGCCAGCTCGCCCACGGACAGGGCCTACAATGAGCAGTTCTTC. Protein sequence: CASSPTDRAYNEQFF.

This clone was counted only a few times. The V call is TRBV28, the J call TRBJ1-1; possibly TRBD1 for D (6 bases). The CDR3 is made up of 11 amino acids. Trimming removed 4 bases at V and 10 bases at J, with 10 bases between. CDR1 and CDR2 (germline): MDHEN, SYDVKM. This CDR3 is CASSYKGGAFF. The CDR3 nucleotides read TGTGCCAGCAGTTATAAAGGGGGAGCTTTCTTT. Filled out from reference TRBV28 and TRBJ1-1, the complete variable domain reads DVKVTQSSRYLVKRTGEKVFLECVQDMDHENMFWYRQDPGLGLRLIYFSYDVKMKEKGDIPEGYSVSREKKERFSLILESASTNQTSMYLCASSYKGGAFFGQGTRLTVV.

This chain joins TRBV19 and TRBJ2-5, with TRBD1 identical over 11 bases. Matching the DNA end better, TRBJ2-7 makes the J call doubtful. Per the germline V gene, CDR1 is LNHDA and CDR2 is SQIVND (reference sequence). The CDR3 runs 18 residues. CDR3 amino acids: CASSSRTGGSVYGDEQYF. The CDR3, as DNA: TGTGCCAGTAGTTCAAGGACAGGGGGCTCAGTGTATGGGGACGAGCAGTACTTC.

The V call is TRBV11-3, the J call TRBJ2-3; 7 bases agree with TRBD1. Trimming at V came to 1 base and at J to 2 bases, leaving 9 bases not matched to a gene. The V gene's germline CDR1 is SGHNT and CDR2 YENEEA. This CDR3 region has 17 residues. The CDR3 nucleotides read TGTGCCAGCAGCTTAGGTCCCCCGGGACAGCTCACAGATACGCAGTATTTT. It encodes CASSLGPPGQLTDTQYF.

The CDR3 here is CATSRLGASGRSRYEQYF. The CDR3 nucleotides read TGTGCCACCAGCAGACTCGGGGCTAGCGGGAGGAGCAGGTACGAGCAGTACTTC. The chain uses TRBV15 and TRBJ2-7, with TRBD2 matching over 11 bases. Per the germline V gene, CDR1 is LNHNV and CDR2 is YYDKDF (reference sequence). V shed 2 bases and J 4 bases; nucleotides not matched to a gene: 13. This CDR3 is built from 18 residues.

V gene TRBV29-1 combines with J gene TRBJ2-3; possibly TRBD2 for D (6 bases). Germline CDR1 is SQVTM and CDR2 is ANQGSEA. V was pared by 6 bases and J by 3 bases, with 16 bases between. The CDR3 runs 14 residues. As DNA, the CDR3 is TGCAGCGTCTGCCTCGGGGAGGTGACAGATACGCAGTATTTT. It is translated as CSVCLGEVTDTQYF.

The CDR3 spells CASSSTGGGWNTEAFF. Written as DNA, the CDR3 is TGTGCCAGCAGCTCAACAGGGGGGGGGTGGAACACTGAAGCTTTCTTT. The J gene is TRBJ1-1, the V gene TRBV5-4; 8 bases agree with TRBD1. The CDR3 runs to 16 residues. V gave up 3 bases and J gave up 1 base; unmatched junction bases: 8. Germline V gives CDR1 SGHNT, CDR2 YYREEE (reference sequence).

This CDR3 is CASSLDTNTGELFF. The CDR3 DNA reads TGCGCCAGCAGCTTGGACACGAACACCGGGGAGCTGTTTTTT. This rearrangement joins TRBV5-1 to TRBJ2-2, with D unresolved. Trimming removed 0 bases from V and 0 bases from J, with 3 bases in between. Germline CDR1 is SGHRS and CDR2 is YFSETQ. The CDR3 contains 14 residues.

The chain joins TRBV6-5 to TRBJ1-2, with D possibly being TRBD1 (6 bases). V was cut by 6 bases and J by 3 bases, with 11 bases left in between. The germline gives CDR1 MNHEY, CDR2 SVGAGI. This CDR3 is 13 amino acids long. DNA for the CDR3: TGTGCCAGCAGGACAGGACGGGACTATGGCTACACCTTC. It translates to CASRTGRDYGYTF.

In DNA form, the CDR3 reads TGCAGCGTTGGCGGGACCGGGGGCACCGGGGAGCTGTTTTTT. This encodes CSVGGTGGTGELFF. V usage is TRBV29-1 and J usage is TRBJ2-2, with D perhaps TRBD2 (6 bases). The CDR3 has 14 residues. Per germline, CDR1 SQVTM and CDR2 ANQGSEA. The ends were cut back, 4 bases at V and 4 bases at J, with 13 bases in the middle.